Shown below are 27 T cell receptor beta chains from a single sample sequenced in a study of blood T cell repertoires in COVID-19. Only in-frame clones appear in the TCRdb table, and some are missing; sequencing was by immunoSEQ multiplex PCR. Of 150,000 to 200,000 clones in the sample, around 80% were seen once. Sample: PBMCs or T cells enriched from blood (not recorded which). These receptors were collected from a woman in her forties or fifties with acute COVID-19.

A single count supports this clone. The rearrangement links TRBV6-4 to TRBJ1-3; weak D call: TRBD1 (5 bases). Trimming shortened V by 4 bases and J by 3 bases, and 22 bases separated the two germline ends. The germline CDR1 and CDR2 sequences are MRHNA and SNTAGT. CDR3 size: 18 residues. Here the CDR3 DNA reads TGTGCCAGCAGTGGCCTGGAGGGAGTTGGGGCTTTTGGAAACACCATATATTTT. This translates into CASSGLEGVGAFGNTIYF.

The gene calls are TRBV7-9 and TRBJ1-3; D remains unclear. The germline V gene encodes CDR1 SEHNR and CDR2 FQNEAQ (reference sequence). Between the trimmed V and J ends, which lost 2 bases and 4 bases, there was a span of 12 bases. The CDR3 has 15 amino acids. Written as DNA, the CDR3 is TGTGCCAGCAGCTTATTCGAGAGCTCCGGAAACACCATATATTTT. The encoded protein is CASSLFESSGNTIYF.

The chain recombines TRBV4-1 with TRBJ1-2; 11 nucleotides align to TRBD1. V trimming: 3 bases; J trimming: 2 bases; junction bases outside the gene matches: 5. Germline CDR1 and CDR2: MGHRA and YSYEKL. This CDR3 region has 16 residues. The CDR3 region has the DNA TGCGCCAGCAGCCATCCCGGACAGGGGGCGAACTATGGCTACACCTTC. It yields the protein CASSHPGQGANYGYTF.

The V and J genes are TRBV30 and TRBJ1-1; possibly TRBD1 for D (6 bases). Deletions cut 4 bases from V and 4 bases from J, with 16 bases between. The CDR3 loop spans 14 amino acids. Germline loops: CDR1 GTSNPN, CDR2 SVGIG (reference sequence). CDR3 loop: CAWTGVLKSTEAFF. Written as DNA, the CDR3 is TGTGCCTGGACAGGGGTCCTTAAGAGCACTGAAGCTTTCTTT. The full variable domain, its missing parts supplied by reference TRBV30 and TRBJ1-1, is SQTIHQWPATLVQPVGSPLSLECTVEGTSNPNLYWYRQAAGRGLQLLFYSVGIGQISSEVPQNLSASRPQDRQFILSSKKLLLSDSGFYLCAWTGVLKSTEAFFGQGTRLTVV.

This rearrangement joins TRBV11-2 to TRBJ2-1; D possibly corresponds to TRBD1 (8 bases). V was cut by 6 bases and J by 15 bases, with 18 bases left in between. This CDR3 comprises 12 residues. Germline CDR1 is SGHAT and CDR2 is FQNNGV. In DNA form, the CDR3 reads TGTGCCAGCAGACGGACAGGGAGGGATCTGTTCTTC. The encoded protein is CASRRTGRDLFF.

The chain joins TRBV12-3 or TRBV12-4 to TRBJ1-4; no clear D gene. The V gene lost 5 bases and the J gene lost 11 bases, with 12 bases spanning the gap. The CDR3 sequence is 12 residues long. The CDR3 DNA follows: TGTGCCAGCAGTCGATCGGAGTGGAAACTGTTTTTT. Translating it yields CASSRSEWKLFF.

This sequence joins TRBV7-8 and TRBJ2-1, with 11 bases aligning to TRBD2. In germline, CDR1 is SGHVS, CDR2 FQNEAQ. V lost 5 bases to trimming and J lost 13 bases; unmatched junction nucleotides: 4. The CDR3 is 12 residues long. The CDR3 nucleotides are TGTGCCAGCAGCCAGCTAGCGGGGGGCCAGTTCTTC. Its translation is CASSQLAGGQFF.

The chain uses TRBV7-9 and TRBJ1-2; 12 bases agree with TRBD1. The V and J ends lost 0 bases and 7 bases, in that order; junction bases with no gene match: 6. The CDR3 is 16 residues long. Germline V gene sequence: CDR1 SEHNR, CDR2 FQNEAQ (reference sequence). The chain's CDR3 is CASSLAAGTGGSGYTF. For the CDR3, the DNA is TGTGCCAGCAGCTTAGCGGCCGGGACAGGGGGCTCTGGCTACACCTTC.

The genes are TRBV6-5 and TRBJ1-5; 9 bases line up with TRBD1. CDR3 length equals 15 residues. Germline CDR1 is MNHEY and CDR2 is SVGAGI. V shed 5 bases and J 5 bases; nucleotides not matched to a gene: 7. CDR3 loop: CASSKQGAGDQPQHF. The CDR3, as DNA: TGTGCCAGCAGTAAACAGGGGGCGGGAGATCAGCCCCAGCATTTT.

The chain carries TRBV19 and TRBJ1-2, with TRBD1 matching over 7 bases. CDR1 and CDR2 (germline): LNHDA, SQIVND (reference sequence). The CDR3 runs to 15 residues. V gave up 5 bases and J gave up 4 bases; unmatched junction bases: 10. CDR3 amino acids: CASSPTRQGGYGYTF. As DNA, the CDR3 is TGTGCCAGTAGTCCCACGCGACAGGGCGGCTATGGCTACACCTTC. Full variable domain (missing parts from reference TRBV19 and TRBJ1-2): DGGITQSPKYLFRKEGQNVTLSCEQNLNHDAMYWYRQDPGQGLRLIYYSQIVNDFQKGDIAEGYSVSREKKESFPLTVTSAQKNPTAFYLCASSPTRQGGYGYTFGSGTRLTVV.

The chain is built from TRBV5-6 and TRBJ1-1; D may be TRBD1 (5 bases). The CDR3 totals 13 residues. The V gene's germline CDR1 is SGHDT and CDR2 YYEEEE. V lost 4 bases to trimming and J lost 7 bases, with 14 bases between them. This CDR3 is CASSQGHPGEAFF. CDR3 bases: TGTGCCAGCAGCCAAGGACACCCCGGTGAAGCTTTCTTT.

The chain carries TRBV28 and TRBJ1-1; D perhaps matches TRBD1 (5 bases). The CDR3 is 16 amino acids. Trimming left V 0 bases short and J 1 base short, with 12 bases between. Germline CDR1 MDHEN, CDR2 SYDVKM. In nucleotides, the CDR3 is TGTGCCAGCAGTTTATGGAGGGGAGGTGGGAACACTGAAGCTTTCTTT. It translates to CASSLWRGGGNTEAFF. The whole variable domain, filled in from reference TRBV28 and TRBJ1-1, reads DVKVTQSSRYLVKRTGEKVFLECVQDMDHENMFWYRQDPGLGLRLIYFSYDVKMKEKGDIPEGYSVSREKKERFSLILESASTNQTSMYLCASSLWRGGGNTEAFFGQGTRLTVV.

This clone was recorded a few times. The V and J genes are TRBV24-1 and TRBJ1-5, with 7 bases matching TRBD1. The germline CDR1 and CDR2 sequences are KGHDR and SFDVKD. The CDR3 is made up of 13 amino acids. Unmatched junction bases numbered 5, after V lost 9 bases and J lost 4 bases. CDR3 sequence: CATGQTGNQPQHF. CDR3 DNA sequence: TGTGCCACCGGCCAGACAGGGAATCAGCCCCAGCATTTT.

The CDR3 sequence is CATRTGLVGQPQHF. DNA for the CDR3: TGTGCCACCAGGACAGGGCTCGTGGGACAGCCCCAGCATTTT. V and J are TRBV28 and TRBJ1-5; 8 bases align to TRBD1. The germline V gene has CDR1 MDHEN and CDR2 SYDVKM. CDR3 length equals 14 residues. V lost 10 bases, J lost 7 bases, and 12 bases stayed unmatched.

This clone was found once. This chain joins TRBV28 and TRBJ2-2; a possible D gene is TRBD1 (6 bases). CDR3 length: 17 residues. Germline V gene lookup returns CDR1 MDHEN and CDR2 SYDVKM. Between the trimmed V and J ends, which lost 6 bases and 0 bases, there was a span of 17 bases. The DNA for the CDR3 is TGTGCCAGCAGCTCGACAGGCCCATCTCCGAACACCGGGGAGCTGTTTTTT. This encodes CASSSTGPSPNTGELFF.

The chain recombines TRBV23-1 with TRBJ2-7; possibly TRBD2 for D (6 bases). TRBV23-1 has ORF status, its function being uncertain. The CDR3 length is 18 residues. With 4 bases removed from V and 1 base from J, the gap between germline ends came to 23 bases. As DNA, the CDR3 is TGCGCCAGCAGTCTCCGAGTGTGGGACTCACTTGAATCCTACGAGCAGTACGTC. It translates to CASSLRVWDSLESYEQYV.

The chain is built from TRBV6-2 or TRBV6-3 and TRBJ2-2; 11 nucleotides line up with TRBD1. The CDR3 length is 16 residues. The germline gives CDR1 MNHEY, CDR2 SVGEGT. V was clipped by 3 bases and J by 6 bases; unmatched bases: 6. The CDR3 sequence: CASSYFPGQGAGELFF. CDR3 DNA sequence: TGTGCCAGCAGTTATTTTCCGGGACAGGGGGCCGGGGAGCTGTTTTTT.

The CDR3: CASSFPRVTDTQYF. The CDR3 DNA is TGTGCCAGCAGCTTTCCCAGGGTCACAGATACGCAGTATTTT. This chain links TRBV11-2 with TRBJ2-3, with a tentative D call TRBD1 (5 bases). CDR1 and CDR2 from the germline V gene are SGHAT and FQNNGV. The V end was cut by 3 bases, the J end by 2 bases, with 9 bases between. The CDR3 runs 14 residues.

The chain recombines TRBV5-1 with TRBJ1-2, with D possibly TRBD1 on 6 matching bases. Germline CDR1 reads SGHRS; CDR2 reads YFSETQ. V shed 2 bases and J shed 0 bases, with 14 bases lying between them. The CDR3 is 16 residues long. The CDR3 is CASSFPDSRANYGYTF. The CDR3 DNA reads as TGCGCCAGCAGCTTTCCGGACAGCCGAGCTAACTATGGCTACACCTTC.

CDR3: CASRPRAGAGNTIYF. The CDR3 DNA reads as TGTGCCAGTAGACCCCGGGCCGGGGCTGGAAACACCATATATTTT. J is TRBJ1-3 and V is TRBV19; D remains ambiguous. V dropped 6 bases and J dropped 2 bases, with 14 bases sitting between them. The CDR3 extends over 15 amino acids. Germline CDR1 is LNHDA and CDR2 is SQIVND (reference sequence).

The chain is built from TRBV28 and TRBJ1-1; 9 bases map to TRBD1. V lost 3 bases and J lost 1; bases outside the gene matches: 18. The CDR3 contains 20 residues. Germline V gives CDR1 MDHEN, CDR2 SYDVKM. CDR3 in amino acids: CASSLVQGARVRLRNTEAFF. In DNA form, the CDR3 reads TGTGCCAGCAGTTTGGTACAGGGGGCGCGAGTAAGACTGAGGAACACTGAAGCTTTCTTT.

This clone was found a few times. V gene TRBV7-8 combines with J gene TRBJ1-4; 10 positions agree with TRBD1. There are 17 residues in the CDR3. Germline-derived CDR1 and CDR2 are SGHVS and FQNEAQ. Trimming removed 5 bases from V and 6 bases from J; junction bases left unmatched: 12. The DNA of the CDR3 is TGTGCCAGCAGCCCCCGGGACAGGGGAGCGAGGGATGAAAAACTGTTTTTT. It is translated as CASSPRDRGARDEKLFF.

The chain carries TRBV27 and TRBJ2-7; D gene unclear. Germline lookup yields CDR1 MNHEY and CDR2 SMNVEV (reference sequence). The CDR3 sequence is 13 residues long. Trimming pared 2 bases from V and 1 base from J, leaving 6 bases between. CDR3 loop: CASSLPHSYEQYV. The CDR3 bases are TGTGCCAGCAGTTTACCCCATTCCTACGAGCAGTACGTC.

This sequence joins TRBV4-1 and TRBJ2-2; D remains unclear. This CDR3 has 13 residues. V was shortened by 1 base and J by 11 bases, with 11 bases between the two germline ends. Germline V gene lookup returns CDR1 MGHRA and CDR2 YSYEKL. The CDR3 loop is CASSQGLPSELFF. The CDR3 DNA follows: TGCGCCAGCAGCCAAGGGCTCCCCTCCGAGCTGTTTTTT.

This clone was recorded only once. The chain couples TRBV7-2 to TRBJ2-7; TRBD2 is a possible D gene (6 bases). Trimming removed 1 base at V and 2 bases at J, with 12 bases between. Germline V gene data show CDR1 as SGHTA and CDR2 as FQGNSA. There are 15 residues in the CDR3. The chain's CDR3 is CASSLGAGPAYEQYV. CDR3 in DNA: TGTGCCAGCAGCTTAGGGGCGGGGCCCGCCTACGAGCAGTACGTC.

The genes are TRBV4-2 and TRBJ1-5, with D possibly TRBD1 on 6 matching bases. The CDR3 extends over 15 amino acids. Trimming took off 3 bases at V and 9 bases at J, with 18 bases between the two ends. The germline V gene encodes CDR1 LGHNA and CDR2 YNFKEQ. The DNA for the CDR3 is TGTGCCAGCAGCCACCCCGACCGTGACAGGACGCCCCAGCATTTT. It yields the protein CASSHPDRDRTPQHF.

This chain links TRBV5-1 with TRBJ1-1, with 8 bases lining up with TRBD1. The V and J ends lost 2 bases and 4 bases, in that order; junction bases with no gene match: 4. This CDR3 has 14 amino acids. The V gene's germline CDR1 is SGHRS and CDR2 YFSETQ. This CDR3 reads CASSFGTGRTEAFF. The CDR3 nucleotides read TGCGCCAGCAGCTTCGGGACAGGCCGCACTGAAGCTTTCTTT.